A single sample is the source of the 18 T cell receptor beta chains below, sequenced in a study of tumor-infiltrating lymphocytes in primary liver carcinoma. From roughly 0.5 ug total RNA, TCR beta cDNA was generated with a primer in the constant region. Slightly modified ARM-PCR with three nested multiplex PCR rounds yielded TCR beta libraries. Primers for the first two PCR rounds were TRBV1-TRBV30 forward primers and a C-beta reverse primer (around 11 cycles per round). MiXCR, applied by TCRdb to the multiplex PCR reads, yields one record per CDR3 protein. The data contain about 210,000 distinct CDR3 sequences, less than 70% of them seen just once; the ten biggest clones take up 6% to 8.5%. The study extracted blood RNA from unsorted whole blood and also extracted germline DNA. The sample consisted of peripheral blood. These receptors all stem from a woman aged 55-70 years with primary liver carcinoma and hepatitis B virus infection.

There are many counts of this clonotype. The chain combines TRBV7-9 with TRBJ2-1; D uncertain. The CDR3 is 12 residues long. In germline, CDR1 is SEHNR, CDR2 FQNEAQ (reference sequence). V was trimmed by 5 bases and J by 3 bases, leaving 5 bases between them. The CDR3 DNA follows: TGTGCCAGCAGCCGAATCTACAATGAGCAGTTCTTC. Translating it yields CASSRIYNEQFF.

This clonotype has just a few counts. This chain links TRBV11-2 with TRBJ2-5; no definite D call. This CDR3 is built from 14 residues. Trimming took 3 bases from V and 1 from J, leaving 9 bases between them. CDR1 is SGHAT, CDR2 FQNNGV, per germline. The CDR3 DNA reads TGTGCCAGCAGCTTGGTTGGTCTCCAAGAGACCCAGTACTTC. It is translated as CASSLVGLQETQYF.

Concerning this clonotype itself: The CDR3 carries no conserved terminal phenylalanine or tryptophan, so it likely arises from a read error. This rearrangement joins TRBV11-2 to TRBJ2-7; TRBD2 matches 7 bases. Germline V gene sequence: CDR1 SGHAT, CDR2 FQNNGV. The ends lost 3 bases at V and 4 bases at J; junction bases unmatched: 3. This CDR3 has 13 residues. CDR3 sequence (DNA): TGTGCCAGCAGCTTCGGCGGGAGTTACGAGCAGTACTCC. Translation: CASSFGGSYEQYS.

Comment on this clonotype: A junction end diverges from the germline sequence, so it may reflect a read error. The chain couples TRBV28 to TRBJ2-1; 8 bases fit TRBD1. The CDR3 is 17 residues long. From germline, CDR1 is MDHEN and CDR2 SYDVKM. CDR3: CPSSPQPGQGVSQEQFF. The CDR3 nucleotides read TGTCCCAGCAGTCCACAACCAGGACAGGGAGTGAGCCAGGAGCAGTTCTTC. Together with reference TRBV28 and TRBJ2-1, the CDR3 gives the full variable domain: DVKVTQSSRYLVKRTGEKVFLECVQDMDHENMFWYRQDPGLGLRLIYFSYDVKMKEKGDIPEGYSVSREKKERFSLILESASTNQTSMYLCPSSPQPGQGVSQEQFFGPGTRLTVL.

This clonotype has just a few counts. CDR3 sequence: CASSTGTSGSGETQYF. CDR3 nucleotide sequence: TGTGCCAGCAGCACAGGGACTAGCGGGAGCGGGGAGACCCAGTACTTC. The J gene is TRBJ2-5, the V gene TRBV11-3; 14 nucleotides agree with TRBD2. V shed 5 bases, J shed 5 bases, and the junction held 7 bases outside the gene matches. The germline gives CDR1 SGHNT, CDR2 YENEEA. The CDR3 is made up of 16 amino acids.

In this sample, this clonotype turned up a few times. CDR3 sequence reads: CASSLGLHMNTEAFF. The CDR3 bases are TGTGCCAGCAGCTTGGGGCTGCACATGAACACTGAAGCTTTCTTT. This sequence joins TRBV5-4 and TRBJ1-1; no definite D call. This CDR3 is 15 amino acids long. V lost 0 bases and J 0 bases, leaving 9 bases between the germline ends. From germline, CDR1 is SGHNT and CDR2 YYREEE (reference sequence). Based on the CDR3 plus reference TRBV5-4 and TRBJ1-1, the full variable domain is ETGVTQSPTHLIKTRGQQVTLRCSSQSGHNTVSWYQQALGQGPQFIFQYYREEENGRGNFPPRFSGLQFPNYSSELNVNALELDDSALYLCASSLGLHMNTEAFFGQGTRLTVV.

A remark on this clonotype: One end of the junction is discordant with germline, which a read error may explain. The rearrangement uses TRBV11-2 and TRBJ2-7; 10 bases are a match to TRBD2. Germline values: CDR1 SGHAT, CDR2 FQNNGV. The CDR3 totals 15 residues. The DNA for the CDR3 is TGTGCCAGCAGCTTAGGGGGTAGCGGGAGGTACGACCAGTACTTC. Translation: CASSLGGSGRYDQYF. The whole variable domain, filled in from reference TRBV11-2 and TRBJ2-7, reads EAGVAQSPRYKIIEKRQSVAFWCNPISGHATLYWYQQILGQGPKLLIQFQNNGVVDDSQLPKDRFSAERLKGVDSTLKIQPAKLEDSAVYLCASSLGGSGRYDQYFGPGTRLTVT.

In regard to this clonotype: A much larger clone differs by one base, so this may be a read error. This chain joins TRBV6-1 and TRBJ2-7; D is ambiguous. This CDR3 is 13 amino acids long. With 6 bases removed from V and 3 bases from J, the gap between germline ends came to 12 bases. CDR1 is MNHNS and CDR2 is SASEGT in the germline V gene. The DNA of the CDR3 is TGTGCCAGCAGCCTGGGCCGGGTCTACGAGCAGTACTTC. Translation gives CASSLGRVYEQYF.

A note on this clonotype: At one of its ends the junction is not consistent with the germline gene, which may arise from a read error. The rearrangement uses TRBV11-2 and TRBJ2-6, with 11 bases aligning to TRBD1. Germline V gene data show CDR1 as SGHAT and CDR2 as FQNNGV. This CDR3 is built from 18 residues. The CDR3 protein is CASRWDRGVSVGANVLSF. CDR3 sequence (DNA): TGTGCCAGCAGATGGGACAGGGGGGTTTCTGTTGGGGCCAACGTCCTGAGTTTC.

About this clonotype: This may come from a read error, since a much larger clone is one base off. The V call is TRBV4-2, the J call TRBJ1-1; perhaps TRBD1 as D (6 bases). The CDR3 length is 15 residues. Per the germline V gene, CDR1 is LGHNA and CDR2 is YNFKEQ. V lost 1 base to trimming and J lost 8 bases, with 17 bases between them. The CDR3 sequence is CASSQGGGPEWEAFF. CDR3 nucleotides: TGTGCCAGCAGCCAAGGGGGGGGCCCAGAATGGGAAGCTTTCTTT.

For this clonotype: Germline and junction disagree at one end, which may indicate a read error. The rearrangement joins TRBV11-2 to TRBJ2-2, with a possible D match to TRBD2 (6 bases). The germline V gene has CDR1 SGHAT and CDR2 FQNNGV. This CDR3 comprises 15 residues. In DNA form, the CDR3 reads TGTGCCAGCAGCTTACGCGGGACTCACACTGGGGAGCTGTTTTTT. This translates into CASSLRGTHTGELFF.

Comment on this clonotype: One end of the junction does not line up with germline, which may come from a read error. The rearrangement links TRBV10-3 to TRBJ2-2; the D call may be TRBD1 or TRBD2 (5 bases each). In germline, CDR1 is ENHRY, CDR2 SYGVKD. This CDR3 has 16 amino acids. The CDR3 reads CAISESGPSNTGELFF. For the CDR3, the DNA is TGTGCCATCAGTGAGTCGGGACCCTCGAACACGGGGGAGCTGTTTTTT.

As to this clonotype: The junction shows a germline mismatch at one end, possibly a read error. V usage is TRBV29-1 and J usage is TRBJ2-3, with D perhaps TRBD1 or TRBD2 (6 bases each). CDR1 SQVTM and CDR2 ANQGSEA come from the germline V gene. CDR3 size: 14 residues. The CDR3 nucleotides read TGCGGCCTTGACGTAGGGGGGAGCACTGATACGCAGTATTTT. Protein sequence: CGLDVGGSTDTQYF.

About this clonotype: This may be a read error: a much more frequent sequence differs by one nucleotide. The V gene is TRBV12-3 or TRBV12-4, the J gene TRBJ1-5; D is possibly TRBD1 (5 bases). The length of the CDR3 is 13 residues. The CDR3: CASTLSQGQPQHF. The CDR3 DNA reads TGTGCCAGCACTTTATCCCAGGGACAGCCCCAGCATTTT.

Comment on this clonotype: It is likely a read error, because the conserved phenylalanine at the end of the CDR3 is missing. The chain is built from TRBV30 and TRBJ1-5; D is undetermined. The germline CDR1 and CDR2 sequences are GTSNPN and SVGIG (reference sequence). This CDR3 contains 14 residues. CDR3 DNA: TGTGCCTGGAGTGTATCTTCGGGCAATCAGCTCCAGCATTAT. It specifies CAWSVSSGNQLQHY.

V is TRBV28 and J is TRBJ2-1, with 9 nucleotides matching TRBD1. Germline-derived CDR1 and CDR2 are MDHEN and SYDVKM. The CDR3 is made up of 16 amino acids. V dropped 9 bases and J dropped 7; count of bases not matched to a gene: 16. The CDR3 sequence: CASSPPRDRVINEQFF. The CDR3 DNA reads as TGTGCCAGTAGCCCTCCCCGGGACAGGGTCATAAATGAGCAGTTCTTC.

With respect to this clonotype: Compared with germline, one end of the junction differs, possibly owing to a read error. The gene calls are TRBV7-7 and TRBJ2-5; 12 bases map to TRBD1. Germline CDR1 reads SSHAT; CDR2 reads FNYEAQ (reference sequence). CDR3 length equals 17 residues. The CDR3 loop reads CASSSSAGTGGAETQYF. The DNA for the CDR3 is TGTGCTAGCAGCTCCTCGGCAGGGACAGGGGGCGCGGAGACCCAGTACTTC.

Turning to this clonotype: This is likely a read error, given that the CDR3 carries no conserved phenylalanine or tryptophan at its end. The rearrangement links TRBV11-2 to TRBJ2-3; D remains ambiguous. This CDR3 contains 13 residues. V was shortened by 3 bases and J by 4 bases, with 8 bases between the two germline ends. CDR1 is SGHAT, CDR2 FQNNGV, per germline. The CDR3 bases are TGTGCCAGCAGCTTTATTATGTCAGATACGCAGTATTAT. It encodes CASSFIMSDTQYY.